This TCR beta chain stems from a study of early T cells in non-severe SARS-CoV-2 infection. Study-level information: Whole-blood bulk RNA, unsorted, was sequenced, and chains were unpaired.

Attachment of unique molecular identifiers to individual cDNA molecules was performed. MiXCR was run by TCRdb on the 5' RACE reads, yielding one entry per CDR3 protein. Of 66,000 or so distinct CDR3 sequences listed, under 14% are singletons. The V end lost 2 bases, the J end lost 8 bases, and 20 bases lay between the germline ends. In germline, CDR1 is SGHRS, CDR2 YFSETQ. CDR3 size: 17 residues. Source material: whole blood. The receptor was isolated from an adult who was a healthcare worker with PCR-confirmed SARS-CoV-2 infection or an uninfected control (not recorded which). The chain links TRBV5-1 to TRBJ2-6, with a tentative D call TRBD2 (6 bases). CDR3 sequence: CASSFDSPAGGSNVLTF. The CDR3 DNA is TGCGCCAGCAGCTTCGACAGCCCCGCTGGAGGGTCCAACGTCCTGACTTTC.